Below, one TCR beta chain is given with its context. What it binds is not known. The sample originates from a study of T cell clonotyping in hematopoietic cell transplantation. Study-level points and caveats: Few recipient clonotypes overlapped donors; over 95% were de novo at given depth. Without cell sorting, CD4 versus CD8 contributions remain unresolved.

Clones were read by immunoSEQ multiplex PCR, and TCRdb kept only the in-frame ones, dropping some. The table records some 9,300 clones, roughly 84% of them present only once. Described time point: recipient sample about 28 days before transplant, after cytoreduction. Blood collection times were about day -28 and days 30, 100, 180 posttransplant. The TCR sequence derives from a woman aged 45-65 years with chronic myeloid leukemia. Some clones in this sample may be carry-over from other donors' samples. This sample comprised peripheral blood mononuclear cells, obtained before stem cell transplant.

The CDR3 nucleotides read TGTGCCAGCGATTTGAATTGGGGCGGTAGCACAGATACGCAGTATTTT. It encodes CASDLNWGGSTDTQYF. The chain links TRBV27 to TRBJ2-3, with D possibly matching TRBD1 (5 bases). Germline CDR1 and CDR2: MNHEY and SMNVEV (reference sequence). CDR3 size: 16 residues. The ends were cut back, 8 bases at V and 0 bases at J, with 18 bases in the middle.